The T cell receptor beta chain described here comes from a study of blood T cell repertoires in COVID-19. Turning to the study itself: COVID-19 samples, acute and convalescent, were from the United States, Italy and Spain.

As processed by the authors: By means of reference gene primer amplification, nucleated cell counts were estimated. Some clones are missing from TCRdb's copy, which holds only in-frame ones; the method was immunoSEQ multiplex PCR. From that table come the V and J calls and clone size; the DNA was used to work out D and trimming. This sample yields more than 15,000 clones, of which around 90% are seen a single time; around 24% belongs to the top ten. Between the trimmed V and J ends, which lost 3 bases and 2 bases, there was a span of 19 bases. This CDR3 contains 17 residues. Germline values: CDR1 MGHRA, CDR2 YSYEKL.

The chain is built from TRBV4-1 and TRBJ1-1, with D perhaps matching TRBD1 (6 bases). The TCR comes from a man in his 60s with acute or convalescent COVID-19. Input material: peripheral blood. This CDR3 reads CASSHTHRAGENTEAFF. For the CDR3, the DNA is TGCGCCAGCAGCCATACCCACAGGGCAGGGGAAAACACTGAAGCTTTCTTT.